The rows below give T cell receptor beta chains drawn from one sample of a study of blood T cell repertoires in COVID-19. Libraries were prepared by immunoSEQ multiplex PCR; TCRdb keeps only in-frame clonotypes and omits some of them. The data show roughly 87,000 clones, about four fifths seen once. Material: peripheral blood. The receptors were sampled from a woman aged 70-85 years with acute or convalescent COVID-19. Each CDR3 is given with its conserved first and last residue. Part of the rows lack a size; the others show once, few, many or a class for expanded clones.

TRBV7-9,NA,TRBJ2-1,CASSLEAGHGQFF
TRBV7-8,NA,TRBJ1-4,CASRSGQTNEKLFF
TRBV19,once,TRBJ1-2,CASRGTGGLEGYTF
TRBV6-2/TRBV6-3,few,TRBJ2-7,CASSYDRAVIWGLYEQYF
TRBV3-1/TRBV3-2,NA,TRBJ1-6,CASSQDSGQGALPLHF
TRBV5-5,once,TRBJ2-5,CASSPYRGGVETQYF
TRBV6-5,NA,TRBJ1-6,CASIYGGLVENSPLHF
TRBV7-9,NA,TRBJ2-3,CASSLAQGAISTDTQYF
TRBV7-2,NA,TRBJ1-1,CASSLNGVGGGTEAFF
TRBV6-1,once,TRBJ2-4,CASSDRFGEDIQYF
TRBV19,NA,TRBJ2-7,CASSIVGGYEQYF
TRBV10-1,NA,TRBJ1-1,CASSRDSYTEAFF
TRBV4-1,many,TRBJ1-6,CASSQGGGRSPLHF
TRBV5-4,NA,TRBJ1-2,CASSTSGAVPNGYTF
TRBV10-3,NA,TRBJ1-3,CAIRRGISSGNTIYF
TRBV7-8,once,TRBJ1-6,CASSLETGNYNSPLHF
TRBV7-8,NA,TRBJ1-2,CASSLGRQGTYTF
TRBV6-1,NA,TRBJ2-5,CASSDRLAGGPKTQYF
TRBV3-1/TRBV3-2,NA,TRBJ1-1,CASSQADTEAFF